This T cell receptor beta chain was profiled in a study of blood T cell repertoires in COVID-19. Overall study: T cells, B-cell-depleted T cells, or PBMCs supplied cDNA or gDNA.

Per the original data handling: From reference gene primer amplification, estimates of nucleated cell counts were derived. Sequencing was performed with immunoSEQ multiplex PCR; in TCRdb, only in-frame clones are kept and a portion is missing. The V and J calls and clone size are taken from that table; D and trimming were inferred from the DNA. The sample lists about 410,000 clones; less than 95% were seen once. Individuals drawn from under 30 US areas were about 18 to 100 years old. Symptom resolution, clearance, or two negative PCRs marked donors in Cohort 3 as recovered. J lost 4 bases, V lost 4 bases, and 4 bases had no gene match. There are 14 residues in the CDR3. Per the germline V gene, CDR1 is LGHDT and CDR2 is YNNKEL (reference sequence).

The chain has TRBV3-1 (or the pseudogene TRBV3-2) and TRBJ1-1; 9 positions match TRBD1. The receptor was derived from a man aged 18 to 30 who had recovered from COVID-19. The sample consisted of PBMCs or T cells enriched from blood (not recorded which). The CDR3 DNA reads TGTGCCAGCAGCCGTGGACAGGGGTTCACTGAAGCTTTCTTT. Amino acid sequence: CASSRGQGFTEAFF.